This T cell receptor (beta chain) derives from a study of cytomegalovirus exposure and HLA in healthy donors. General study findings and limits: Presence/absence analyses supposed approximately even sequencing depth among donors. A later analysis linked a missense variant in DCLRE1C to the trimming of TCR beta V and J genes.

Germline assignment: CDR1 WNHNN and CDR2 SYGVQD (reference sequence). CDR3 length equals 15 residues. V was cut by 6 bases and J by 0 bases, with 12 bases left in between. This PCR relied on a set of 60 Vbeta primers and 13 Jbeta primers. TCRdb's table, derived via immunoSEQ multiplex PCR, lists solely in-frame clones and lacks some. The profile shows about 140,000 clones, around four fifths of them singletons. In the case of this clone: Its antigen is unidentified.

The J gene is TRBJ2-1, the V gene TRBV10-1, with D perhaps matching TRBD2 (5 bases). This clonotype originated in a middle-aged woman in good health and CMV-seronegative. What was sequenced was PBMCs. The CDR3 region is CASSASSSSYNEQFF. CDR3 in DNA: TGCGCCAGCAGCGCTAGCAGTAGCTCCTACAATGAGCAGTTCTTC.